One and the same sample provided the 18 T cell receptor beta chains below, sequenced in a study of spatial heterogeneity in lung cancer. MiXCR was run by TCRdb on the 5' RACE reads, yielding one entry per CDR3 protein. The sample comprises approximately 39,000 distinct CDR3 sequences, about 7.6% of which are singletons, and 9.4% rests with the top ten. This sample's time point: blood at routine non-recurrence follow-up after resection. Source: PBMCs, taken at follow-up. These receptors were collected from a male donor with early-stage non-small cell lung cancer.

This clonotype has a count of ten or more. This chain uses TRBV5-4 with TRBJ2-1; D gene unclear. CDR3 length equals 14 residues. Germline CDR1 SGHNT, CDR2 YYREEE (reference sequence). V lost 2 bases and J lost 4, with 10 bases in between. The CDR3 spells CASSFASGYNEQFF. Written as DNA, the CDR3 is TGTGCCAGCAGCTTCGCTTCCGGTTACAATGAGCAGTTCTTC.

This clonotype has ten or more counts. The V gene is TRBV20-1, the J gene TRBJ2-1, with TRBD2 matching 10 bases. This CDR3 is built from 16 residues. The germline gives CDR1 DFQATT, CDR2 SNEGSKA (reference sequence). V shed 0 bases and J 1 base; nucleotides not matched to a gene: 3. CDR3 in DNA: TGCAGTGCTAGAGATCCTAGCGGGGGTTCCTACAATGAGCAGTTCTTC. Translating it yields CSARDPSGGSYNEQFF.

This clonotype was observed many times. V is TRBV12-3 or TRBV12-4 and J is TRBJ2-2, with D maybe TRBD2 (6 bases). CDR3 length: 15 residues. V gave up 6 bases and J gave up 4 bases, with 15 bases separating them. This CDR3 reads CASSRDFWSTGELFF. The CDR3 DNA reads as TGTGCCAGCAGCAGGGACTTTTGGAGCACCGGGGAGCTGTTTTTT.

Many counts were recorded for this clonotype. This chain links TRBV29-1 with TRBJ1-2; no firm D call. Germline V gene lookup returns CDR1 SQVTM and CDR2 ANQGSEA. The CDR3 is 14 amino acids. V was clipped by 3 bases and J by 4 bases, with 15 bases between them. DNA of the CDR3: TGCAGCGTTGATATGGGCACGTCGGCCTATGGCTACACCTTC. This gives the protein CSVDMGTSAYGYTF.

The gene calls are TRBV6-5 and TRBJ2-7, with 7 nucleotides matching TRBD2. V shed 2 bases and J 3 bases; nucleotides not matched to a gene: 7. CDR3 length: 15 amino acids. Germline-derived CDR1 and CDR2 are MNHEY and SVGAGI. The CDR3 protein is CASSYVGLADYEQYF. In DNA form, the CDR3 reads TGTGCCAGCAGTTACGTAGGGCTAGCGGACTACGAGCAGTACTTC.

This clonotype is medium-sized. V is TRBV19 and J is TRBJ1-5; D is uncertain. Germline CDR1 LNHDA, CDR2 SQIVND (reference sequence). V lost 1 base to trimming and J lost 2 bases, with 6 bases between them. This CDR3 is built from 14 residues. In nucleotides, the CDR3 is TGTGCCAGTAGTATAGGCCAGGGCAATCAGCCCCAGCATTTT. It codes for CASSIGQGNQPQHF.

This clonotype was seen many times. The chain employs TRBV2 and TRBJ1-1; TRBD1 is a possible D gene (5 bases). V was pared by 4 bases and J by 3 bases, with 12 bases between. The CDR3 sequence is 14 residues long. Germline values: CDR1 SNHLY, CDR2 FYNNEI. In DNA, the CDR3 is TGTGCCAGCAGTGTCAGGGCGGGGGACACTGAAGCTTTCTTT. Its protein product is CASSVRAGDTEAFF.

This clonotype occurred many times. This chain connects TRBV6-2 or TRBV6-3 to TRBJ1-5; no clear D. Looked up from germline, CDR1 is MNHEY and CDR2 is SVGEGT. This CDR3 contains 14 residues. Trimming removed 7 bases from V and 2 bases from J, with 12 bases in between. The CDR3 region is CASTPDGGNQPQHF. In nucleotides, the CDR3 is TGTGCCAGCACCCCGGACGGCGGCAATCAGCCCCAGCATTTT.

Ten or more counts support this clonotype. The gene calls are TRBV21-1 and TRBJ2-3; TRBD2, the D gene given by the table, was not confirmed from the DNA. TRBV21-1 is flagged as a pseudogene. The CDR3 contains 17 residues. The CDR3 spells CASSKGTSGFSTDTQYF. In DNA form, the CDR3 reads TGTGCCAGCAGCAAAGGGACTAGCGGGTTCTCCACAGATACGCAGTATTTT.

This clonotype was seen at least ten times. V is TRBV28 and J is TRBJ2-7; TRBD2 agrees at 8 bases. V lost 3 bases and J lost 6; bases outside the gene matches: 4. The germline gives CDR1 MDHEN, CDR2 SYDVKM. This CDR3 contains 13 residues. CDR3: CASSFGGVSEQYF. DNA of the CDR3: TGTGCCAGCAGTTTCGGGGGGGTTTCCGAGCAGTACTTC.

This clonotype is labeled medium-sized. This chain joins TRBV7-3 and TRBJ2-2; maybe TRBD2 (6 bases). The CDR3 is 14 residues long. Germline lookup yields CDR1 SGHTA and CDR2 FQGTGA. The V end lost 0 bases, the J end lost 5 bases, and 7 bases lay between the germline ends. The CDR3, as DNA: TGTGCCAGCAGCTTAACCGGGGGTACCGGGGAGCTGTTTTTT. It specifies CASSLTGGTGELFF.

The sample holds many counts of this clonotype. CDR3 sequence reads: CASSPLQFTEAFF. DNA for the CDR3: TGTGCCAGCTCACCCTTACAGTTCACTGAAGCTTTCTTT. This chain joins TRBV18 and TRBJ1-1; D unresolved. V lost 3 bases to trimming and J lost 4 bases, with 9 bases between them. The germline V gene has CDR1 KGHSH and CDR2 LQKENI. The CDR3 sequence is 13 residues long.

The V gene is TRBV29-1, the J gene TRBJ2-2; D gene ambiguous. The V and J ends lost 6 bases and 3 bases respectively, with 5 bases between them. The CDR3 loop spans 11 amino acids. Germline CDR1 is SQVTM and CDR2 is ANQGSEA. Here the CDR3 reads CSVRDTGELFF. The CDR3, as DNA: TGCAGCGTCAGAGACACCGGGGAGCTGTTTTTT.

This clonotype came up many times. This chain links TRBV7-9 with TRBJ2-3; D is unresolved. CDR3 length equals 13 residues. Per germline, CDR1 SEHNR and CDR2 FQNEAQ (reference sequence). The V and J ends lost 1 base and 1 base respectively, with 3 bases between them. CDR3 DNA: TGTGCCAGCAGCTTAGTTGGCACAGATACGCAGTATTTT. This gives the protein CASSLVGTDTQYF.

This clonotype was detected ten times or more. The chain links TRBV12-3 or TRBV12-4 to TRBJ2-2; D unresolved. The V end lost 2 bases, the J end lost 6 bases, and 10 bases lay between the germline ends. CDR3 length: 14 residues. CDR3 nucleotides: TGTGCCAGCAGTTTACCTGGGTCCGCCGGGGAGCTGTTTTTT. Translating it yields CASSLPGSAGELFF.

This clonotype was seen at least ten times. J is TRBJ1-1 and V is TRBV29-1; D ambiguous. The CDR3 consists of 11 residues. Germline CDR1 and CDR2: SQVTM and ANQGSEA. The germline V and J ends were trimmed by 6 bases and 4 bases, with 9 bases remaining between them. The CDR3 coding sequence is TGCAGCGTCTCGCTAACCACTGAAGCTTTCTTT. Its protein is CSVSLTTEAFF.

This clonotype was recorded at least ten times. V gene TRBV7-9 combines with J gene TRBJ2-7, with a tentative D call TRBD1 (5 bases). The CDR3 is made up of 14 amino acids. The V end was cut by 1 base, the J end by 2 bases, with 9 bases between. CDR1 is SEHNR, CDR2 FQNEAQ, per germline (reference sequence). CDR3 amino acids: CASSLEDRTYEQYF. In nucleotides, the CDR3 is TGTGCCAGCAGCTTAGAAGACAGAACCTACGAGCAGTACTTC.

This clonotype was counted at least ten times. The chain is built from TRBV20-1 and TRBJ1-1; 7 bases are shared with TRBD1. Germline assignment: CDR1 DFQATT and CDR2 SNEGSKA (reference sequence). The CDR3 runs to 14 residues. The J segment lost 6 bases and the V segment lost 6 bases, leaving 13 bases of the junction unmatched. CDR3 bases: TGCAGTGCAAAATGGGGAGGGGGCGCCTCTGAAGCTTTCTTT. This sequence encodes CSAKWGGGASEAFF.